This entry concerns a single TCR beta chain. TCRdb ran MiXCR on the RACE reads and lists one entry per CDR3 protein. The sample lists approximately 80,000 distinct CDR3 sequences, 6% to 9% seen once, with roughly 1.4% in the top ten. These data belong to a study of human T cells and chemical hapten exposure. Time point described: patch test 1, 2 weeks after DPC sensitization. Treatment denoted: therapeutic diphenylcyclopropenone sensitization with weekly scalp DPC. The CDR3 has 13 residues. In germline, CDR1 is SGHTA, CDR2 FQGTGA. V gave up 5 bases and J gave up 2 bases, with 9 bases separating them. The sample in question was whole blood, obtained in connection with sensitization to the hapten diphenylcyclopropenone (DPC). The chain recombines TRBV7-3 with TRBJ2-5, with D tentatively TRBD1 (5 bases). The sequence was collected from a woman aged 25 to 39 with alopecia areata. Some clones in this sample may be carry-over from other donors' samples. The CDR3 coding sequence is TGTGCCAGCAGCCCCGACAGACAAGAGACCCAGTACTTC. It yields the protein CASSPDRQETQYF.